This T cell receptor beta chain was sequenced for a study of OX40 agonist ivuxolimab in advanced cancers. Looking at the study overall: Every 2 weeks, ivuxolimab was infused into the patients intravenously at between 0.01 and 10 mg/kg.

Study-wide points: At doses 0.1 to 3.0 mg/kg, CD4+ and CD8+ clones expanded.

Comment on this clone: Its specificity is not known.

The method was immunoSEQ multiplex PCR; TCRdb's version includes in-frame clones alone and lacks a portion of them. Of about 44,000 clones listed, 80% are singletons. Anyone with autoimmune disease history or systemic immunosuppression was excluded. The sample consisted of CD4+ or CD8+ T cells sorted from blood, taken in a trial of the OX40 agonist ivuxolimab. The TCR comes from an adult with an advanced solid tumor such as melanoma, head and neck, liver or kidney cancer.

The CDR3 sequence: CASSLITSLNEQFF. The CDR3 DNA reads TGTGCCAGCAGTTTGATTACTAGCCTCAATGAGCAGTTCTTC. This chain connects TRBV28 to TRBJ2-1; the D gene is possibly TRBD2 (6 bases). Germline CDR1 and CDR2: MDHEN and SYDVKM. The CDR3 length is 14 residues. V lost 3 bases and J lost 6, with 12 bases in between. The full variable domain, completed using reference TRBV28 and TRBJ2-1, is DVKVTQSSRYLVKRTGEKVFLECVQDMDHENMFWYRQDPGLGLRLIYFSYDVKMKEKGDIPEGYSVSREKKERFSLILESASTNQTSMYLCASSLITSLNEQFFGPGTRLTVL.